The clone carrying this TCR beta chain was observed many times. What it recognizes is unknown. TCRdb fed the 5' RACE reads into MiXCR, producing one record per CDR3 protein. In the table there are around 370,000 distinct CDR3 sequences, roughly 9% of which are singletons. This record comes from a study of identical twins. Study-level findings and limits: Abundant cord blood beta clonotypes carried fewer insertions; memory repertoires showed none.

Germline CDR1 reads SNHLY; CDR2 reads FYNNEI. V gave up 3 bases and J gave up 0 bases; unmatched junction bases: 2. There are 15 residues in the CDR3. The TCR was taken from a woman aged 45-59 years in good health. Sample: naive T cells sorted from blood. The rearrangement uses TRBV2 and TRBJ2-4; 7 bases agree with TRBD1. Here the CDR3 DNA reads TGTGCCAGCAGTGACGGGACAGTAGCCAAAAACATTCAGTACTTC. Its translation is CASSDGTVAKNIQYF.